Presented here are 29 T cell receptor beta chains from one specimen sequenced in a study of radiation and T cells in renal cell carcinoma. Using immunoSEQ multiplex PCR, the repertoire was profiled, and TCRdb retains in-frame clones only, with some absent. The table has about 160,000 clones, 88% seen once. Stated time point: baseline pretreatment blood. Treatment defined: 15 Gy SBRT to primary tumor, nephrectomy 4 weeks later. This sample comprised blood, obtained from a patient whose treatment included radiotherapy and nephrectomy. These receptors originate from a woman aged 70-85 years with renal cell carcinoma.

This clone was seen a handful of times. The chain employs TRBV5-6 and TRBJ1-1; 8 nucleotides align to TRBD1. CDR1 and CDR2 (germline): SGHDT, YYEEEE. V shed 4 bases, J shed 1 base, and the junction held 3 bases outside the gene matches. CDR3 size: 14 residues. The CDR3 here is CASSSGQGNTEAFF. DNA for the CDR3: TGTGCCAGCAGCAGTGGACAGGGGAACACTGAAGCTTTCTTT.

This chain connects TRBV29-1 to TRBJ1-3; no definite D call. The V gene's germline CDR1 is SQVTM and CDR2 ANQGSEA. V was pared by 3 bases and J by 0 bases, with 3 bases between. The CDR3 covers 12 residues. The CDR3 sequence is CSVEASGNTIYF. Here the CDR3 DNA reads TGCAGCGTTGAGGCCTCTGGAAACACCATATATTTT.

V and J are TRBV2 and TRBJ1-2; 7 bases line up with TRBD1. CDR1 and CDR2 (germline): SNHLY, FYNNEI. The V segment lost 10 bases and the J segment 0 bases; nucleotides outside the gene matches: 8. This CDR3 contains 14 residues. The CDR3 here is CATIRDSTNYGYTF. For the CDR3, the DNA is TGTGCCACCATAAGGGACAGTACTAACTATGGCTACACCTTC.

V is TRBV5-6 and J is TRBJ2-2; D may correspond to TRBD1 or TRBD2 (6 bases each). Germline values: CDR1 SGHDT, CDR2 YYEEEE. The CDR3 loop spans 17 amino acids. Trimming removed 0 bases at V and 4 bases at J, with 16 bases between. CDR3: CASSLEKGGSSTGELFF. In DNA, the CDR3 is TGTGCCAGCAGCTTGGAGAAGGGGGGTTCAAGCACCGGGGAGCTGTTTTTT.

The J gene is TRBJ1-1, the V gene TRBV27; D is perhaps TRBD1 (6 bases). With 2 bases removed from V and 4 bases from J, the gap between germline ends came to 11 bases. Germline CDR1 reads MNHEY; CDR2 reads SMNVEV (reference sequence). The CDR3 sequence is 14 residues long. The CDR3 sequence is CASSLIQGSTEAFF. CDR3 nucleotide sequence: TGTGCCAGCAGTTTAATCCAGGGGTCCACTGAAGCTTTCTTT.

This rearrangement joins TRBV2 to TRBJ1-2; D call uncertain. The CDR3 sequence is 14 residues long. Germline V lookup: CDR1 SNHLY, CDR2 FYNNEI. V lost 3 bases and J lost 7, with 15 bases in between. The CDR3 region is CASSEKSGTGGYTF. The CDR3 coding sequence is TGTGCCAGCAGTGAGAAGTCGGGAACCGGTGGCTACACCTTC.

Here the CDR3 reads CASSLGHGYGYTF. The CDR3 DNA reads TGCGCCAGCAGCCTGGGACACGGCTATGGCTACACCTTC. The chain combines TRBV5-1 with TRBJ1-2, with a weak D call TRBD1 (6 bases). Trimming shortened V by 4 bases and J by 4 bases, and 11 bases separated the two germline ends. Germline CDR1 and CDR2: SGHRS and YFSETQ. The length of the CDR3 is 13 residues.

This clone was seen a few times. The chain carries TRBV19 and TRBJ1-2; no firm D call. From germline, CDR1 is LNHDA and CDR2 SQIVND (reference sequence). The CDR3 is made up of 13 amino acids. V gave up 7 bases and J gave up 8 bases, with 17 bases separating them. CDR3 bases: TGTGCCAGTAAGGAGACGCAGTTTCGGGGCTACACCTTC. Protein: CASKETQFRGYTF.

The chain links TRBV5-1 to TRBJ1-5; 10 nucleotides align to TRBD1. The length of the CDR3 is 16 residues. Germline V lookup: CDR1 SGHRS, CDR2 YFSETQ. V shed 0 bases, J shed 4 bases, and the junction held 4 bases outside the gene matches. The CDR3 spells CASSLGDRGRNQPQHF. CDR3 bases: TGCGCCAGCAGCTTGGGGGACAGGGGAAGGAATCAGCCCCAGCATTTT.

The chain couples TRBV30 to TRBJ2-5; weak D call: TRBD2 (6 bases). The J call may not be correct, given that the DNA end is closer to TRBJ2-7. The CDR3 length is 13 residues. In germline, CDR1 is GTSNPN, CDR2 SVGIG (reference sequence). CDR3 loop: CAWRTKRAYEQYF. CDR3 nucleotides: TGTGCCTGGAGGACAAAGCGGGCCTACGAGCAGTACTTC.

The chain has TRBV28 and TRBJ1-1; a weak D match, TRBD1 (6 bases). V was shortened by 7 bases and J by 11 bases, with 17 bases between the two germline ends. CDR1 is MDHEN and CDR2 is SYDVKM in the germline V gene. The CDR3 length is 12 residues. The CDR3 DNA sequence: TGTGCCAGCACGGGGACAACACGTGTGGCTTTCTTT. Protein sequence: CASTGTTRVAFF.

The chain combines TRBV7-2 with TRBJ2-2; D call uncertain. The CDR3 totals 15 residues. Germline CDR1 SGHTA, CDR2 FQGNSA. V lost 1 base to trimming and J lost 1 base, with 7 bases between them. The CDR3 sequence: CASSLGQMNTGELFF. The CDR3 nucleotides read TGTGCCAGCAGCTTAGGACAAATGAACACCGGGGAGCTGTTTTTT. Full variable domain (outside the CDR3, taken from reference TRBV7-2 and TRBJ2-2): GAGVSQSPSNKVTEKGKDVELRCDPISGHTALYWYRQSLGQGLEFLIYFQGNSAPDKSGLPSDRFSAERTGGSVSTLTIQRTQQEDSAVYLCASSLGQMNTGELFFGEGSRLTVL.

V is TRBV9 and J is TRBJ1-2; D possibly corresponds to TRBD1 (5 bases). The CDR3 is made up of 15 amino acids. Looked up from germline, CDR1 is SGDLS and CDR2 is YYNGEE. The ends were cut back, 0 bases at V and 4 bases at J, with 13 bases in the middle. The CDR3 DNA reads TGTGCCAGCAGCGTAGCAGCAGGAGGGACCTATGGCTACACCTTC. Translation gives CASSVAAGGTYGYTF.

The count of this clone is one. The chain carries TRBV5-4 and TRBJ2-5; 7 nucleotides align to TRBD1. This CDR3 has 14 residues. The ends lost 1 base at V and 4 bases at J; junction bases unmatched: 4. Germline V gene sequence: CDR1 SGHNT, CDR2 YYREEE (reference sequence). CDR3 residues: CASSLKGAGETQYF. In DNA, the CDR3 is TGTGCCAGCAGCTTGAAGGGGGCTGGAGAGACCCAGTACTTC.

The rearrangement links TRBV2 to TRBJ1-4, with TRBD1 as a possible D gene (6 bases). Germline V lookup: CDR1 SNHLY, CDR2 FYNNEI. The CDR3 loop spans 15 amino acids. Trimming shortened V by 7 bases and J by 3 bases, and 15 bases separated the two germline ends. The CDR3 region is CASKGLAGANEKLFF. CDR3 sequence (DNA): TGTGCCAGCAAAGGACTAGCAGGGGCTAATGAAAAACTGTTTTTT.

The chain is built from TRBV19 and TRBJ2-6, with a weak D call TRBD1 (6 bases). Trimming removed 5 bases from V and 0 bases from J, with 14 bases in between. CDR3 length: 17 residues. Germline CDR1 reads LNHDA; CDR2 reads SQIVND (reference sequence). Here the CDR3 reads CASSGGQSSSGANVLTF. The CDR3 DNA follows: TGTGCCAGTAGTGGAGGACAGTCCTCCTCTGGGGCCAACGTCCTGACTTTC.

This sequence joins TRBV11-2 and TRBJ1-1; D gene uncertain. The CDR3 spans 11 residues. Germline V lookup: CDR1 SGHAT, CDR2 FQNNGV. The germline V and J ends were trimmed by 3 bases and 9 bases, with 8 bases remaining between them. Here the CDR3 DNA reads TGTGCCAGCAGCTTGAGAACCAAAGCTTTCTTT. Encoded protein: CASSLRTKAFF.

This rearrangement joins TRBV6-4 to TRBJ2-3; D ambiguous. Trimming pared 2 bases from V and 4 bases from J, leaving 7 bases between. Germline V lookup: CDR1 MRHNA, CDR2 SNTAGT. This CDR3 is built from 13 residues. CDR3 DNA sequence: TGTGCCAGCAGTGACGGGAATTCAGATACGCAGTATTTT. The encoded protein is CASSDGNSDTQYF.

The V and J genes are TRBV5-1 and TRBJ1-4; D remains unclear. Germline V gene data show CDR1 as SGHRS and CDR2 as YFSETQ. The CDR3 is 13 residues long. V gave up 3 bases and J gave up 8 bases, with 11 bases separating them. The CDR3 loop is CASSWTGQEKLFF. The CDR3 DNA reads TGCGCCAGCAGCTGGACCGGCCAAGAAAAACTGTTTTTT.

V is TRBV29-1 and J is TRBJ2-2; 8 positions agree with TRBD2. The V segment lost 7 bases and the J segment 5 bases; nucleotides outside the gene matches: 6. CDR1 is SQVTM, CDR2 ANQGSEA, per germline. The CDR3 sequence is 13 residues long. As DNA, the CDR3 is TGCAGCGCCGCCCGCGGGGGGACCGGGGAGCTGTTTTTT. This gives the protein CSAARGGTGELFF.

This clone was counted only a few times. The CDR3 loop is CASSQDTGQDQPQHF. CDR3 in DNA: TGTGCCAGCAGCCAAGATACAGGACAGGATCAGCCCCAGCATTTT. The V call is TRBV4-2, the J call TRBJ1-5, with 7 bases fitting TRBD1. This CDR3 is 15 amino acids long. Germline V gives CDR1 LGHNA, CDR2 YNFKEQ. Trimming cost V 0 bases and J 5 bases; bases outside gene matches: 4.

The DNA of the CDR3 is TGTGCCAGCAGGAGCGACAGGGGATATTATGGCTACACCTTC. Translated: CASRSDRGYYGYTF. The chain carries TRBV28 and TRBJ1-2; 8 nucleotides match TRBD1. Germline V gene sequence: CDR1 MDHEN, CDR2 SYDVKM. V shed 6 bases and J 5 bases; nucleotides not matched to a gene: 8. CDR3 length equals 14 residues.

With respect to this clone: Its ends do not fully match the called genes, so a read error is possible. V gene TRBV7-7 combines with J gene TRBJ2-1; no clear D gene. This CDR3 is built from 16 residues. Germline V gives CDR1 SSHAT, CDR2 FNYEAQ (reference sequence). In nucleotides, the CDR3 is TGTGCTAGCAGCAACCAGGTCCAAAGCTCCTACAATGAGCAGTTCTTC. Residues: CASSNQVQSSYNEQFF.

The CDR3 loop reads CASSLGGTGAETQYF. CDR3 bases: TGTGCCAGCAGCTTGGGTGGGACAGGGGCCGAGACCCAGTACTTC. The chain is built from TRBV5-4 and TRBJ2-5; 10 nucleotides match TRBD1. There are 15 residues in the CDR3. CDR1 SGHNT and CDR2 YYREEE come from the germline V gene (reference sequence). After removal of 0 bases from V and 5 bases from J, the junction contained 4 bases not matched to a gene.

This chain joins TRBV19 and TRBJ2-7; tentative D call: TRBD1 (6 bases). CDR1 and CDR2 (germline): LNHDA, SQIVND (reference sequence). The CDR3 has 15 amino acids. V gave up 5 bases and J gave up 3 bases, with 17 bases separating them. The CDR3 sequence is CASSPGRDTRYEQYF. CDR3 sequence (DNA): TGTGCCAGTAGTCCCGGCCGGGACACACGCTACGAGCAGTACTTC.

The rearrangement links TRBV27 to TRBJ1-5, with 7 bases aligning to TRBD1. The V and J ends lost 5 bases and 0 bases, in that order; junction bases with no gene match: 13. This CDR3 comprises 18 residues. Germline V gene data show CDR1 as MNHEY and CDR2 as SMNVEV (reference sequence). DNA for the CDR3: TGTGCCAGCAGTCCTAGGACAGGCAGGACCATTAGCAATCAGCCCCAGCATTTT. Protein: CASSPRTGRTISNQPQHF.

This chain connects TRBV28 to TRBJ2-7; 9 bases line up with TRBD1. CDR1 is MDHEN and CDR2 is SYDVKM in the germline V gene. The CDR3 consists of 13 residues. The V gene end was trimmed by 6 bases and the J gene end by 5 bases; junction bases not matched to a gene: 5. The CDR3 is CASRGTGPHEQYF. CDR3 DNA: TGTGCCAGCAGGGGGACAGGGCCGCACGAGCAGTACTTC.

The chain recombines TRBV5-1 with TRBJ2-2; 7 nucleotides line up with TRBD2. Germline V gene sequence: CDR1 SGHRS, CDR2 YFSETQ. The V gene end was trimmed by 0 bases and the J gene end by 1 base; junction bases not matched to a gene: 0. The CDR3 loop spans 15 amino acids. As DNA, the CDR3 is TGCGCCAGCAGCTTGGCTAGCGGGAACACCGGGGAGCTGTTTTTT. Translating it yields CASSLASGNTGELFF.

This chain uses TRBV9 with TRBJ2-3, with TRBD1 matching over 9 bases. Germline trimming cut 0 bases from V and 4 bases from J; bases unmatched to any gene: 3. CDR3 length: 15 residues. Germline CDR1 and CDR2: SGDLS and YYNGEE. CDR3 residues: CASSVAGQGPDTQYF. CDR3 bases: TGTGCCAGCAGCGTAGCCGGACAGGGGCCAGATACGCAGTATTTT.